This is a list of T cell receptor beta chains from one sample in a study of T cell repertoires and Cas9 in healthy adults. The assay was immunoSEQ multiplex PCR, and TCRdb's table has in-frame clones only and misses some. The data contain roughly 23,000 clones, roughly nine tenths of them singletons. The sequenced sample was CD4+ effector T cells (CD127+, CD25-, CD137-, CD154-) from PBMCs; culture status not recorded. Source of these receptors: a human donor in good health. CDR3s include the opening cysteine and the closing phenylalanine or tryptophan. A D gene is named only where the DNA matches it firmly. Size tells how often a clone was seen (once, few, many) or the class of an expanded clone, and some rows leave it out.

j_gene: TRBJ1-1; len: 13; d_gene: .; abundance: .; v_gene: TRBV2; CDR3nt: TGTGCCAGCAGTGAGTTGGCAGGGGCTGAAGCTTTCTTT; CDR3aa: CASSELAGAEAFF
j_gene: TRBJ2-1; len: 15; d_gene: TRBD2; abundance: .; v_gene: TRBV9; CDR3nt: TGTGCCAGCAGCGCCGTGATAGCGGGGATCAATGAGCAGTTCTTC; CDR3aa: CASSAVIAGINEQFF
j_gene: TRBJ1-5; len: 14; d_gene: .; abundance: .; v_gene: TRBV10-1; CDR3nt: TGCGCCAGCAGTGGAGACATGGGCAATCAGCCCCAGCATTTT; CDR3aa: CASSGDMGNQPQHF
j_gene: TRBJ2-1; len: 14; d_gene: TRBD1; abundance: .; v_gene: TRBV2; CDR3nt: TGTGCCAGCAGACCGGGACAGGGGGCTTATGAGCAGTTCTTC; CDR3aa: CASRPGQGAYEQFF
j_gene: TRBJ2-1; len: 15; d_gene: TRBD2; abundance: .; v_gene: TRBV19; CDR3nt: TGTGCCAGTAGTATGGGTAGCGGGGCCTACAATGAGCAGTTCTTC; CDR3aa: CASSMGSGAYNEQFF
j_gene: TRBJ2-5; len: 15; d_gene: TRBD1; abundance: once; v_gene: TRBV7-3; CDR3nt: TGTGCCAGCAGCTTCGGGGACAGGGACCAAGAGACCCAGTACTTC; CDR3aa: CASSFGDRDQETQYF
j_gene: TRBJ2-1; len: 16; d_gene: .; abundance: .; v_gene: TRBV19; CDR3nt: TGTGCCAGTAGTTTTACGGACATAAGCTCCTACAATGAGCAGTTCTTC; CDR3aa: CASSFTDISSYNEQFF
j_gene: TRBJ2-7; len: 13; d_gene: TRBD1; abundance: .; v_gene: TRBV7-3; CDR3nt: TGTGCCAGCGGGGACAGGCTTTACTACGAGCAGTACTTC; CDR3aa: CASGDRLYYEQYF
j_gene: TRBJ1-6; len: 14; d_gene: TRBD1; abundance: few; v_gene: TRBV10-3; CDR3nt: TGTGCCACCTGCTTACAGGGGGATAGTAGACCCCTCCACTTT; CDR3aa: CATCLQGDSRPLHF
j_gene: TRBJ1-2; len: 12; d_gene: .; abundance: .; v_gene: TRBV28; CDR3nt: TGTGCCAGCAGTTTCATCAGCTATGGCTACACCTTC; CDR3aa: CASSFISYGYTF
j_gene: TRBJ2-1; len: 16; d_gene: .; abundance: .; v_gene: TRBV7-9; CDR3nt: TGTGCCAGCAGTTACGGCGGGACCTCCTCCTACAATGAGCAGTTCTTC; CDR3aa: CASSYGGTSSYNEQFF
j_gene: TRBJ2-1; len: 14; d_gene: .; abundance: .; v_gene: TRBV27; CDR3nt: TGTGCCACCATGAAACAGGGGCTCGGGGGGGAGCAGTTCTTC; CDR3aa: CATMKQGLGGEQFF
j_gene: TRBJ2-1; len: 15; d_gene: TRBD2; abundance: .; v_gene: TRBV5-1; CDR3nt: TGCGCCAGCAGCTCGGGAGGGGCCCCGTTAGGTGAGCAGTTCTTC; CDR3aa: CASSSGGAPLGEQFF
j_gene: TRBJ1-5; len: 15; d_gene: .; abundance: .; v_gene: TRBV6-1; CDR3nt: TGTGCCAGCAGTGAAACGAGGGCAGGAAGACAGCCCCAGCATTTT; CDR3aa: CASSETRAGRQPQHF
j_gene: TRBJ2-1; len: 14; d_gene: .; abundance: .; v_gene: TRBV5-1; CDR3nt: TGCGCCAGCAGCTTGATGCAGGACCCTTCCGAGCAGTTCTTC; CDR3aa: CASSLMQDPSEQFF
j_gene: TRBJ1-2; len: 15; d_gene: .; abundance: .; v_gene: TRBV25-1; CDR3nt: TGTGCCAGCAGTGATGGGGGCAGGACGCCCTATGGCTACACCTTC; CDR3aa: CASSDGGRTPYGYTF
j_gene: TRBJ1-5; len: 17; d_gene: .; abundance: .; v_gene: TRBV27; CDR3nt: TGTGCCAGCAGTTTATCGGGGGGCGGGGGCCGCAATCAGCCCCAGCATTTT; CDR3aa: CASSLSGGGGRNQPQHF
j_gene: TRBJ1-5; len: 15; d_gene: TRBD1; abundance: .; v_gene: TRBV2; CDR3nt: TGTGCCAGCAGCTTATCTAGGGACAGATATCAGCCCCAGCATTTT; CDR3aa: CASSLSRDRYQPQHF
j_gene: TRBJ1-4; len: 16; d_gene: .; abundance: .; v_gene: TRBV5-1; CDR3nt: TGCGCCAGCAGCCAAGCGCAAGTGGGGCGTGGTGAAAAACTGTTTTTT; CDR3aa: CASSQAQVGRGEKLFF
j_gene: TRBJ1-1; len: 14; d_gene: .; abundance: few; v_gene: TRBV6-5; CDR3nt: TGTGCCAGCAGTCCCGACGTTTGGAACACTGAAGCTTTCTTT; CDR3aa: CASSPDVWNTEAFF
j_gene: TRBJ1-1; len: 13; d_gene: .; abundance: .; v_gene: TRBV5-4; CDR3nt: TGTGCCAGCAGCTTGGTGGCGAACACTGAAGCTTTCTTT; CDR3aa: CASSLVANTEAFF
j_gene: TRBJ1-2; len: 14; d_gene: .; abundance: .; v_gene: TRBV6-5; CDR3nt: TGTGCCAGCAGTTACTCGCGGGGTAATGGGGGCTACACCTTC; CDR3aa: CASSYSRGNGGYTF
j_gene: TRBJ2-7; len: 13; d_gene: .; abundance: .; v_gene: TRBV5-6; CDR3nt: TGTGCCAGCAGCGCCGGACACCTCTACGAGCAGTACTTC; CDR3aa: CASSAGHLYEQYF
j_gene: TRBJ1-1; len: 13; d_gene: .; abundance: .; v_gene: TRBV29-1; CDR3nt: TGCAGCGTAGGGTCGGTTTTTAACACTGAAGCTTTCTTT; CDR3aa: CSVGSVFNTEAFF
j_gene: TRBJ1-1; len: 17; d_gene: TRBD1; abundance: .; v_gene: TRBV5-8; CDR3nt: TGTGCCAGCAGCTTCGCACAGGGGGCGGTGGGGAACACTGAAGCTTTCTTT; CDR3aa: CASSFAQGAVGNTEAFF
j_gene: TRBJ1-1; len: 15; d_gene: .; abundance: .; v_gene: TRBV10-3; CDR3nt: TGTGCCATCAGTGACGGCCAGAACAGGGTGGAGGTAGCTTTCTTT; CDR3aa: CAISDGQNRVEVAFF
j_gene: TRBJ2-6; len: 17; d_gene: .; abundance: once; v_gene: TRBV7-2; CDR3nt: TGTGCCAGCAGCTTAGTAGGGCGGACCTCTGGGGCCAACGTCCTGACTTTC; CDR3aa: CASSLVGRTSGANVLTF
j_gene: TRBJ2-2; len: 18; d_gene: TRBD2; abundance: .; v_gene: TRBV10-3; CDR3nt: TGTGCCATCAGTGGTGCGACTAGCGGGGGGCAGAACACCGGGGAGCTGTTTTTT; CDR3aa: CAISGATSGGQNTGELFF
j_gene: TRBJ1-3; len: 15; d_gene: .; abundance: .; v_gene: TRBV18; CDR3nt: TGTGCCAGCTCACTCGGAACGGGGGATGGAAACACCATATATTTT; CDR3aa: CASSLGTGDGNTIYF
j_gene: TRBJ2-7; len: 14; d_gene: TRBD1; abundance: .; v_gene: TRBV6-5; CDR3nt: TGTGCCAGCAGTGCCGGGACAGAAGCCTACGAGCAGTACTTC; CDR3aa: CASSAGTEAYEQYF
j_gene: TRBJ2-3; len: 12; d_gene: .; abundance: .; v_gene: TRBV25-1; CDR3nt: TGTGCCAGCAGTGGGGACCCAGATACGCAGTATTTT; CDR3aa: CASSGDPDTQYF
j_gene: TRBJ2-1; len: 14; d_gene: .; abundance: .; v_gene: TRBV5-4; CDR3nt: TGTGCCAGCAGCTTGGAGGGGGATCGAAGTGAGCAGTTCTTC; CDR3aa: CASSLEGDRSEQFF
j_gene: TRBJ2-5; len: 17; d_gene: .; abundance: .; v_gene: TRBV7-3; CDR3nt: TGTGCCAGCAGCTTGCGGGAACGTGGGACAGCTCAAGAGACCCAGTACTTC; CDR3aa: CASSLRERGTAQETQYF
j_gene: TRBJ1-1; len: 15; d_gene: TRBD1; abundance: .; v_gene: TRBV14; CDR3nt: TGTGCCAGCAGCCCTCGATTCACAGGGGTTACTGAAGCTTTCTTT; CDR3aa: CASSPRFTGVTEAFF
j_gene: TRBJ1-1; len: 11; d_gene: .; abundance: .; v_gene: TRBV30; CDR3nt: TGTGCCTGGAGTCCTAGGACTGAAGCTTTCTTT; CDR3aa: CAWSPRTEAFF
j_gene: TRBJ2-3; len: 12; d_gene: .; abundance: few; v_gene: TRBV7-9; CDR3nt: TGTGCCAGCAGCTTAGCCACAGATACGCAGTATTTT; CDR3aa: CASSLATDTQYF
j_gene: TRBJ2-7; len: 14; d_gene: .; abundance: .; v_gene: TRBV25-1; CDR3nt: TGTGCCAGCAGTTGGAGTGACCGACTATACGAGCAGTACTTC; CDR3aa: CASSWSDRLYEQYF
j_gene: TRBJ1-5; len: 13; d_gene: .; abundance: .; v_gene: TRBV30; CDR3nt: TGTGCCTGGAGTGTGCAACACAGGCTGCCCCAGCATTTT; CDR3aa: CAWSVQHRLPQHF
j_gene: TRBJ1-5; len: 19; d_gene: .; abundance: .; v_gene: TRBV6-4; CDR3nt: TGTGCCAGCAGTGACACGGACAGAGTGGGGGAATATAGCAATCAGCCCCAGCATTTT; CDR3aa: CASSDTDRVGEYSNQPQHF
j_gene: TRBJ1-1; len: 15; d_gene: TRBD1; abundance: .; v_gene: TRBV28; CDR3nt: TGTGCCAGCAGTAGACCGGACAGGGGACGCACTGAAGCTTTCTTT; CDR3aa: CASSRPDRGRTEAFF
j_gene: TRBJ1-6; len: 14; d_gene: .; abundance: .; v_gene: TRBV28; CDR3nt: TGTGCCAGCAGTTTGTCGGACGGGAATTCACCCCTCCACTTT; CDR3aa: CASSLSDGNSPLHF
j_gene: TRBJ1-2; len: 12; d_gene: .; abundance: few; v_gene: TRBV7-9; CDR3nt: TGTGCCAGCAGCACCGGGAACTATGGCTACACCTTC; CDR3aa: CASSTGNYGYTF
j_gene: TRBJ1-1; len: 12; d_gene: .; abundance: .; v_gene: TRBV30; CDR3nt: TGTGCCTGGAAGGATTTTGAACGGAAAGCTTTCTTT; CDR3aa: CAWKDFERKAFF
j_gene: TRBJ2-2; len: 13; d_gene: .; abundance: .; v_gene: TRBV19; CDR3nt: TGTGCCAGTACTAACAGGGTTCGGGGGGAGCTGTTTTTT; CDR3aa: CASTNRVRGELFF